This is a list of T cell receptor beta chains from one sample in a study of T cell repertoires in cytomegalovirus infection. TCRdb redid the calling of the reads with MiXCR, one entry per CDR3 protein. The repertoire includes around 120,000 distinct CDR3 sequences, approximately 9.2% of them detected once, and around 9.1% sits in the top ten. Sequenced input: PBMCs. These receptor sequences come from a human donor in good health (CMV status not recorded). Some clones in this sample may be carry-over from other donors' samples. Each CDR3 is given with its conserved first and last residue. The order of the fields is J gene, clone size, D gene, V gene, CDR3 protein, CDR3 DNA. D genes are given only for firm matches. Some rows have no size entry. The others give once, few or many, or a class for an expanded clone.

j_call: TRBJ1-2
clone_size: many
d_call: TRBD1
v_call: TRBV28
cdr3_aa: CASSLTTGAGYGYTF
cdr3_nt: TGTGCCAGCAGTCTAACGACAGGGGCCGGCTATGGCTACACCTTC

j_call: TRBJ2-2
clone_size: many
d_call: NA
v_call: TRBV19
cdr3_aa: CASSIAPTWSTGELFF
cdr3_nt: TGTGCCAGTAGTATAGCTCCCACCTGGAGCACCGGGGAGCTGTTTTTT

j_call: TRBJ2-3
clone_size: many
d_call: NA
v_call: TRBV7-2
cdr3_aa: CASSLGIRDTDTQYF
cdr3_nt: TGTGCCAGCAGCTTAGGTATCCGGGACACAGATACGCAGTATTTT

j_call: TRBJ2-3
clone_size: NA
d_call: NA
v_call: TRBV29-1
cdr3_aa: CSVDGDRTDTQYF
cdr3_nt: TGCAGCGTTGATGGCGACCGCACAGATACGCAGTATTTT

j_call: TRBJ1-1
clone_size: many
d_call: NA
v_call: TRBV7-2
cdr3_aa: CASSFLGQNTEAFF
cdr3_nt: TGTGCCAGCAGCTTTCTCGGACAGAACACTGAAGCTTTCTTT

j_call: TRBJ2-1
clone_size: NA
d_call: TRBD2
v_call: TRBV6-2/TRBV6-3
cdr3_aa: CASSSPGLAGGSNNEQFF
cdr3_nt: TGTGCCAGCAGTTCCCCGGGACTAGCGGGGGGGTCCAACAATGAGCAGTTCTTC

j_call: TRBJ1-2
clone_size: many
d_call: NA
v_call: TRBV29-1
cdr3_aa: CSGEEAAYGYTF
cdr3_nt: TGCAGCGGAGAAGAGGCAGCCTATGGCTACACCTTC

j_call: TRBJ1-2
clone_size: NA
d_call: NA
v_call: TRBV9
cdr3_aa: CASSVDPAANYGYTF
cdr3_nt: TGTGCCAGCAGCGTGGACCCAGCCGCTAACTATGGCTACACCTTC

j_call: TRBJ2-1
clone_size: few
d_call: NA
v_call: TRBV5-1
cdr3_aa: CASSLDPGRNEQFF
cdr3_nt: TGCGCCAGCAGCTTGGATCCGGGAAGGAATGAGCAGTTCTTC

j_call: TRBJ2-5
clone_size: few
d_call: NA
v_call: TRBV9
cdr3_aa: CASSVEETQYF
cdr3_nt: TGTGCCAGCAGCGTTGAAGAGACCCAGTACTTC

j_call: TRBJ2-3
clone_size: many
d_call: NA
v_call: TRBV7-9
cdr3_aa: CASSLPGSGTDTQYF
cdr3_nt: TGTGCCAGCAGCTTGCCCGGGTCAGGCACAGATACGCAGTATTTT

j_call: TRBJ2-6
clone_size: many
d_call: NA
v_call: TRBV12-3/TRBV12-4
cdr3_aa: CASSLSEAGANVLTF
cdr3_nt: TGTGCCAGCAGTTTATCCGAGGCTGGGGCCAACGTCCTGACTTTC

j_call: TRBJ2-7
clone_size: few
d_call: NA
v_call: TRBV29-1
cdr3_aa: CSATGATVHEQYF
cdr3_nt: TGCAGCGCTACCGGAGCCACTGTCCACGAGCAGTACTTC

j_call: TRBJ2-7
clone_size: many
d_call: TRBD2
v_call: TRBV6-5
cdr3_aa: CASRDGTSAAYEQYF
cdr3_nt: TGTGCCAGCAGGGATGGGACTAGCGCAGCCTACGAGCAGTACTTC

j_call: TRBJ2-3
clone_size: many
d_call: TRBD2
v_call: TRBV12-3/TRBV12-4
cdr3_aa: CASSFLTSGSADTQYF
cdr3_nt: TGTGCCAGCAGTTTCCTGACTAGCGGGAGTGCAGATACGCAGTATTTT

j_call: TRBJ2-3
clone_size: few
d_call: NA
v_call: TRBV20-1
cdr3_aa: CSARDPRGGRADTQYF
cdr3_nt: TGCAGTGCTAGAGACCCGAGGGGGGGCCGAGCAGATACGCAGTATTTT

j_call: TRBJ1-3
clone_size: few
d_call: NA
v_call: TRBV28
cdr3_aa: CASTPAGWLLNTIYF
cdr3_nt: TGTGCCAGCACACCGGCAGGATGGTTGTTGAACACCATATATTTT

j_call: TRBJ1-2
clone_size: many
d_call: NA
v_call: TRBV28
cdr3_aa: CASSLAQGYTF
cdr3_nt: TGTGCCAGCAGTTTAGCGCAGGGCTACACCTTC

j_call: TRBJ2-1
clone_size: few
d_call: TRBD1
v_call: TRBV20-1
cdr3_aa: CSADRVDNEQFF
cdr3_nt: TGCAGTGCGGACAGGGTTGACAATGAGCAGTTCTTC

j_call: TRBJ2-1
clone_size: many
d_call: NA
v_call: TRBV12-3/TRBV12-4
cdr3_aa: CASSSAESEGKDEQFF
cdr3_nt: TGTGCCAGCAGTTCGGCGGAGTCCGAGGGTAAGGATGAGCAGTTCTTC